The rows below give T cell receptor beta chains drawn from one sample of a study of T-cell reconstitution after alpha-beta-depleted transplantation in children. Each CDR3 protein is one row after TCRdb ran MiXCR on the PCR reads. The sample contains 500,000 to 600,000 distinct CDR3 sequences, approximately 29% of which appear only once. Sequenced material: PBMCs from the stem cell graft donor, taken from the stem cell graft. Receptor source: a human donor who donated a stem cell graft to a child with aplastic anemia. Both conserved end residues are part of each CDR3.

CDR3 protein | V gene
CASSFGNLNYGYTF | TRBV7-9
CASSPNPRARRTAFF | TRBV7-9
CASSLSLAGLNEQFF | TRBV7-3
CSARESGNNQPQHF | TRBV20-1
CASSYSVGSGQYF | TRBV6-5
CSARDQVGGDTQYF | TRBV20-1
CASSFMGTGANEQFF | TRBV5-1
CASSQDVGLFSGANVLTF | TRBV4-3
CASSLTGASWNEQFF | TRBV5-5
CASKWDREKDTEAFF | TRBV19
CASSKGSRSPYNEQFF | TRBV7-9
CASSQDRMNEKLFF | TRBV11-2
CASREGLNTEAFF | TRBV5-1
CSVEDLDRGNGNTIYF | TRBV29-1
CASSLSGDLNYGYTF | TRBV7-9
CSARESVRDEQFF | TRBV20-1
CASSLAGANEQYF | TRBV7-9
CSATEAFF | TRBV20-1
CASTWTFTGELFF | TRBV6-2/TRBV6-3
CASSPYSTGAYGYTF | TRBV4-2
CASSLEGGYTGELFF | TRBV7-8
CASGQGANQPQHF | TRBV12-3/TRBV12-4
CASSREFGELFF | TRBV6-5
CASSPISPGGERAYEQYF | TRBV18
CSAPQGLGLETQYF | TRBV20-1
CAITLTGTSESEQFF | TRBV10-3
CASSDGEGLKELFF | TRBV18
CASSILAGNEQFF | TRBV7-3
CASSLRQVLASEQYF | TRBV5-6
CASSPPDGTGELFF | TRBV18
CSVMDHEQYF | TRBV29-1
CASSGLTGYQQYF | TRBV6-1
CSVRQGMMGTEAFF | TRBV29-1
CASSSFRGSNYGYTF | TRBV6-5